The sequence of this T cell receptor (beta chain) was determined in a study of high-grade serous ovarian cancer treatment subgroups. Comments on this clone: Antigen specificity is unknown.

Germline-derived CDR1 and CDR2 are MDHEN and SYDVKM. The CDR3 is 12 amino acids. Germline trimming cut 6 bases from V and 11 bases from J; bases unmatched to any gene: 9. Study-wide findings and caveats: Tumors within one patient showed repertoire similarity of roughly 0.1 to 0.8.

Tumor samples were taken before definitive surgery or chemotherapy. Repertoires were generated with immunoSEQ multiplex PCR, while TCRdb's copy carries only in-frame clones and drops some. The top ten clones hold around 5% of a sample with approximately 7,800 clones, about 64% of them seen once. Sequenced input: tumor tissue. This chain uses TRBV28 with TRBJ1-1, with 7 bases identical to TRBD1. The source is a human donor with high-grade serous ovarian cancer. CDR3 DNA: TGTGCCAGCAGCCGACAGGGAACTGCCGCTTTCTTT. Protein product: CASSRQGTAAFF.